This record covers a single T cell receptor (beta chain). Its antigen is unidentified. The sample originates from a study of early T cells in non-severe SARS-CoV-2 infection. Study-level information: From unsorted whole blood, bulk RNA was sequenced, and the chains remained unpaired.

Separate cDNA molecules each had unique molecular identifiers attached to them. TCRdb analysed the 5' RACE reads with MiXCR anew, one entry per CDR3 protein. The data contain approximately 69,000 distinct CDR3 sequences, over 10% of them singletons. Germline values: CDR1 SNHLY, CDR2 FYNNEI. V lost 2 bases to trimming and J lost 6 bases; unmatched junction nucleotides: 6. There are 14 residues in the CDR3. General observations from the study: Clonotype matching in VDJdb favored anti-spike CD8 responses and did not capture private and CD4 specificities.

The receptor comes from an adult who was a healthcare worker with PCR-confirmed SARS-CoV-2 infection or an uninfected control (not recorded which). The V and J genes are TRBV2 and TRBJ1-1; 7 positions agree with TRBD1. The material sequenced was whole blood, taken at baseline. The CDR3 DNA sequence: TGTGCCAGCAGTGAACAACAGGGGTACGCTGAAGCTTTCTTT. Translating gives CASSEQQGYAEAFF.